What follows are 20 T cell receptor beta chains derived from one specimen sequenced in a study of shared clonotypes between healthy human individuals. Using immunoSEQ multiplex PCR, the repertoire was profiled, and TCRdb retains in-frame clones only, with some absent. The table has millions of clones, about 92% seen once. Sequencing input: naive CD4+ T cells sorted from blood. Stated subset: CD45RA+ positively selected. The receptors were gathered from a man in his late teens or twenties in good health.

Of note for this clone: This same CDR3 is encoded by further DNA sequences in the sample. The chain links TRBV7-2 to TRBJ2-7, with TRBD2 identical over 8 bases. The CDR3 extends over 15 amino acids. The V gene's germline CDR1 is SGHTA and CDR2 FQGNSA. Unmatched junction bases numbered 5, after V lost 1 base and J lost 3 bases. Here the CDR3 DNA reads TGTGCCAGCAGCTTAGGCGGGAGCGGGAGCTACGAGCAGTACTTC. Amino acids: CASSLGGSGSYEQYF.

The chain couples TRBV18 to TRBJ1-5, with D hard to call. The CDR3 runs 15 residues. The V and J ends lost 5 bases and 0 bases respectively, with 11 bases between them. Germline V gene lookup returns CDR1 KGHSH and CDR2 LQKENI. CDR3 coding DNA: TGTGCCAGCTCAACTTCAGAGTATAGCAATCAGCCCCAGCATTTT. Amino acids: CASSTSEYSNQPQHF.

The V call is TRBV29-1, the J call TRBJ1-1, with 7 bases lining up with TRBD1. Germline loops: CDR1 SQVTM, CDR2 ANQGSEA. The CDR3 spans 13 residues. The V and J ends lost 6 bases and 5 bases, in that order; junction bases with no gene match: 9. This chain's CDR3 is CSVRQGIDTEAFF. The DNA for the CDR3 is TGCAGCGTGAGACAGGGAATCGATACTGAAGCTTTCTTT.

The chain's CDR3 is CASSVGAGGQSEQFF. Written as DNA, the CDR3 is TGTGCCAGCAGCGTGGGAGCGGGGGGGCAAAGTGAGCAGTTCTTC. The chain couples TRBV9 to TRBJ2-1; TRBD2 matches at 10 bases. CDR3 size: 15 residues. The V and J ends lost 2 bases and 9 bases, in that order; junction bases with no gene match: 8. The germline V gene has CDR1 SGDLS and CDR2 YYNGEE.

The chain has TRBV11-2 and TRBJ1-1; D remains ambiguous. V gave up 0 bases and J gave up 10 bases, with 12 bases separating them. CDR1 is SGHAT and CDR2 is FQNNGV in the germline V gene. CDR3 length equals 13 residues. The CDR3 loop is CASSLDPLALAFF. The CDR3 bases are TGTGCCAGCAGCTTAGATCCCTTAGCCCTAGCTTTCTTT.

This sequence joins TRBV5-5 and TRBJ2-2; tentative D call: TRBD1 (5 bases). Germline CDR1 reads SGHKS; CDR2 reads YYEKEE (reference sequence). The CDR3 runs 14 residues. Trimming removed 4 bases from V and 4 bases from J, with 11 bases in between. The CDR3 loop is CASSLRALTGELFF. The CDR3 DNA reads TGTGCCAGCAGCCTCAGGGCGCTCACCGGGGAGCTGTTTTTT.

To note about this clone: Germline is not matched at one junction end, which may reflect a read error. V is TRBV6-1 and J is TRBJ1-2, with 8 bases identical to TRBD1. Germline V gene lookup returns CDR1 MNHNS and CDR2 SASEGT. The CDR3 is 15 residues long. The CDR3 spells CASTEPGQDLRGYTF. CDR3 DNA: TGTGCCAGCACTGAACCGGGACAGGACTTACGTGGCTACACCTTC.

In the case of this clone: Other DNA sequences in the same sample also yield this CDR3. The chain couples TRBV5-1 to TRBJ1-1, with 9 bases matching TRBD1. The V and J ends lost 4 bases and 4 bases, in that order; junction bases with no gene match: 5. CDR1 SGHRS and CDR2 YFSETQ come from the germline V gene. This CDR3 is built from 14 residues. As DNA, the CDR3 is TGCGCCAGCAGCCCAGGACAGGGGCCCACTGAAGCTTTCTTT. Amino acid sequence: CASSPGQGPTEAFF.

The chain employs TRBV27 and TRBJ1-2, with 8 bases fitting TRBD1. CDR1 is MNHEY and CDR2 is SMNVEV in the germline V gene (reference sequence). Losses at the gene ends were 3 bases for V and 8 bases for J; bases not matched to a gene: 8. There are 14 residues in the CDR3. CDR3 sequence (DNA): TGTGCCAGCAGTTTCGGAGGACAGGGTTTCGGCTACACCTTC. Its translation is CASSFGGQGFGYTF.

V and J are TRBV18 and TRBJ1-5; 8 nucleotides align to TRBD1. The CDR3 contains 15 residues. Germline lookup yields CDR1 KGHSH and CDR2 LQKENI. V lost 6 bases to trimming and J lost 0 bases; unmatched junction nucleotides: 4. The CDR3 reads CASSQDRVSNQPQHF. DNA of the CDR3: TGTGCCAGCTCGCAGGACAGGGTTAGCAATCAGCCCCAGCATTTT.

The V and J genes are TRBV5-1 and TRBJ1-1; 7 bases are a match to TRBD1. V lost 3 bases and J lost 4; bases outside the gene matches: 9. Germline V lookup: CDR1 SGHRS, CDR2 YFSETQ. This CDR3 contains 15 residues. CDR3 nucleotides: TGCGCCAGCAGCTCTAAGGGGGCCGGCGGCACTGAAGCTTTCTTT. Translated, it gives CASSSKGAGGTEAFF. Based on the CDR3 plus reference TRBV5-1 and TRBJ1-1, the full variable domain is KAGVTQTPRYLIKTRGQQVTLSCSPISGHRSVSWYQQTPGQGLQFLFEYFSETQRNKGNFPGRFSGRQFSNSRSEMNVSTLELGDSALYLCASSSKGAGGTEAFFGQGTRLTVV.

The V and J genes are TRBV19 and TRBJ2-1, with unresolved D. The CDR3 consists of 16 residues. CDR1 and CDR2 (germline): LNHDA, SQIVND (reference sequence). V lost 6 bases and J 7 bases, leaving 22 bases between the germline ends. In DNA, the CDR3 is TGTGCCAGTAGCCGGTCTGGACCCAGGAATTGGAATGAGCAGTTCTTC. Translating gives CASSRSGPRNWNEQFF.

This clone was seen once. This sequence joins TRBV5-5 and TRBJ2-2, with D perhaps matching TRBD1 or TRBD2 (5 bases each). The CDR3 covers 15 residues. Trimming took 5 bases from V and 4 from J, leaving 15 bases between them. Germline CDR1 and CDR2: SGHKS and YYEKEE (reference sequence). CDR3 DNA sequence: TGTGCCAGCAGGACTGAGGCAGGGACCACCGGGGAGCTGTTTTTT. Its translation is CASRTEAGTTGELFF.

V and J are TRBV30 and TRBJ2-1; the D is unclear. Trimming took off 2 bases at V and 8 bases at J, with 4 bases between the two ends. The CDR3 covers 10 residues. Germline assignment: CDR1 GTSNPN and CDR2 SVGIG (reference sequence). The CDR3 reads CAWSFDEQFF. Written as DNA, the CDR3 is TGTGCCTGGAGTTTCGATGAGCAGTTCTTC.

This chain links TRBV5-4 with TRBJ1-3; 7 bases match TRBD1. The V gene end was trimmed by 4 bases and the J gene end by 2 bases; junction bases not matched to a gene: 9. This CDR3 comprises 16 residues. Germline-derived CDR1 and CDR2 are SGHNT and YYREEE (reference sequence). CDR3 protein: CASSHRQGGTGNTIYF. CDR3 nucleotides: TGTGCCAGCAGCCATCGACAGGGAGGGACTGGAAACACCATATATTTT. The whole variable domain, remainder taken from reference TRBV5-4 and TRBJ1-3, is ETGVTQSPTHLIKTRGQQVTLRCSSQSGHNTVSWYQQALGQGPQFIFQYYREEENGRGNFPPRFSGLQFPNYSSELNVNALELDDSALYLCASSHRQGGTGNTIYFGEGSWLTVV.

V gene TRBV7-6 combines with J gene TRBJ2-1, with 8 bases that match TRBD1. This CDR3 spans 15 amino acids. V was pared by 5 bases and J by 6 bases, with 9 bases of the junction left unmatched. Germline values: CDR1 SGHVS, CDR2 FNYEAQ. The CDR3, as DNA: TGTGCCAGCAGCCGGACAGGGTTCTCGGGCAATGAGCAGTTCTTC. It encodes CASSRTGFSGNEQFF.

This chain links TRBV11-2 with TRBJ2-5; D gene unclear. Germline CDR1 and CDR2: SGHAT and FQNNGV. The CDR3 has 12 amino acids. V lost 2 bases to trimming and J lost 6 bases, with 7 bases between them. The CDR3 nucleotides are TGTGCCAGCAGCTTACAGGCGCAGACCCAGTACTTC. It is translated as CASSLQAQTQYF. The whole variable domain, remainder taken from reference TRBV11-2 and TRBJ2-5, is EAGVAQSPRYKIIEKRQSVAFWCNPISGHATLYWYQQILGQGPKLLIQFQNNGVVDDSQLPKDRFSAERLKGVDSTLKIQPAKLEDSAVYLCASSLQAQTQYFGPGTRLLVL.

A note on this clone: Additional DNA sequences in this sample encode the identical CDR3. V and J are TRBV20-1 and TRBJ2-1, with D unresolved. This CDR3 comprises 11 residues. CDR1 DFQATT and CDR2 SNEGSKA come from the germline V gene (reference sequence). Trimming stripped 3 bases from V and 4 bases from J, with 4 bases between. The DNA of the CDR3 is TGCAGTGCTAGTAGGTACAATGAGCAGTTCTTC. Its translation: CSASRYNEQFF.

The chain couples TRBV9 to TRBJ2-5; 14 nucleotides align to TRBD2. This CDR3 region has 15 residues. Germline trimming cut 3 bases from V and 4 bases from J; bases unmatched to any gene: 2. In germline, CDR1 is SGDLS, CDR2 YYNGEE. The CDR3, as DNA: TGTGCCAGCAGCGACGGGACTAGCGGGAGAGAGACCCAGTACTTC. It is translated as CASSDGTSGRETQYF.

The V and J genes are TRBV11-3 and TRBJ2-5; possible D gene TRBD1, 6 bases. The CDR3 is 14 amino acids. The germline V and J ends were trimmed by 5 bases and 5 bases, with 15 bases remaining between them. Germline assignment: CDR1 SGHNT and CDR2 YENEEA. CDR3 protein: CASSKAGTLETQYF. The DNA for the CDR3 is TGTGCCAGCAGCAAAGCCGGGACACTGGAGACCCAGTACTTC.